This T cell receptor (beta chain) appears in the sequencing data of a study of blood T cell repertoires in COVID-19. Germline CDR1 is SGHKS and CDR2 is YYEKEE (reference sequence). V was clipped by 0 bases and J by 2 bases, with 12 bases between them. The CDR3 length is 16 residues. Clones were sequenced by immunoSEQ multiplex PCR, and TCRdb holds only the in-frame ones, with some missing. This sample has just over 300,000 clones, with about nine tenths found just once. Recovered participants had two consecutive negative NP/OP PCR tests, healthcare professional clearance, or symptom resolution. The clonotype originates from a woman younger than 30 who had recovered from COVID-19. V usage is TRBV5-5 and J usage is TRBJ1-5; no clear D gene. The source material was PBMCs or T cells enriched from blood (not recorded which). CDR3 protein: CASSLEEGLGNQPQHF. In DNA, the CDR3 is TGTGCCAGCAGCTTGGAGGAGGGCTTGGGCAATCAGCCCCAGCATTTT.